This T cell receptor beta chain emerged from a study of T-cell reconstitution after alpha-beta-depleted transplantation in children (TCRdb year 2016). The study in broad terms: Using TCR repertoire profiling, the study quantitatively followed how T-cell immune reconstitution unfolded in children after TCRalphabeta/CD19-depleted allogeneic hematopoietic cell transplantation.

The paper's findings and limits, for the study overall: The apparently early alphabetaT-cell count recovery about two months after transplant was reportedly dependent on only several hundred rapidly expanded clones derived from non-depleted graft cells. Hyperexpanded clone frequencies declined over subsequent months; after one year, T-cell counts and TCRbeta diversity were mostly attributed to newly produced T cells. In some patients, the high TCRbeta diversity seen at day 60 was put down to recipient T cells and intrathymic progenitors that had survived conditioning.

The treatment or condition label here, explained by the study, means: allogeneic hematopoietic cell transplantation with graft depleted of TCRalphabeta T cells and CD19 B cells. Transplant recipients were children who received TCRalphabeta/CD19-depleted allogeneic hematopoietic cell grafts. Libraries were made using PCR. Sequencing relied on an Illumina HiSeq 2500. Molecular barcoding was employed in the preparation of TCR libraries, with unique molecular identifiers being used to normalize TCRbeta repertoire quantification. TCRdb reprocessed the public reads (quality trimming at Q25 with fastp, clone calling with MiXCR) and kept in-frame beta chains. All rows with the same CDR3 protein become a single entry with the most common DNA and genes. This sample lists some 840,000 distinct CDR3 sequences; 15% to 20% were detected once. The leading ten clones occupy around 5.3% of the sample. This clonotype was counted at least ten times. No antigen is known for it. No much larger clone is present one base from it, and per-base qualities are unavailable.

V is clipped by 1 base and J by 3 bases, and the sequence between their germline boundaries is 15 bases long. The CDR3 has 16 amino acids, counting the end cysteine and phenylalanine. The kept DNA is CDR3 alone, 48 bases in frame from the first base. CDR1 and CDR2 are drawn from the germline V gene: LGHNA, YNFKEQ. This sequence uses TRBV4-2 and TRBJ1-2, with TRBD1 tentatively as D gene (6 bases match). The receptor comes from a male patient younger than 18 who had a stem cell transplant for acute lymphoblastic leukemia, so the T cells may come from the graft donor. This sample comprised PBMCs, mostly from graft donor cells, obtained 360 days after TCRalphabeta/CD19-depleted stem cell transplant. The nucleotide sequence reads as follows: TGTGCCAGCAGCCAAGCTGCTAACAGGGACCACTATGGCTACACCTTC. It is translated as CASSQAANRDHYGYTF.